These 3 T cell receptor beta chains share one sample of origin, sequenced in a study of technical replicates of blood from several donors. Only in-frame clones appear in the TCRdb table, and some are missing; sequencing was by immunoSEQ multiplex PCR. The table includes roughly 65,000 clones, 75% to 90% detected once. The sequencing input was PBMCs. The receptors come from a human donor in good health. Some clones in this sample may be carry-over from other donors' samples.

The CDR3: CASSLAGAGGNYGYTF. The CDR3 coding sequence is TGTGCCAGCAGCTTGGCCGGGGCAGGGGGGAACTATGGCTACACCTTC. The chain couples TRBV5-4 to TRBJ1-2; 7 bases align to TRBD1. Germline V gives CDR1 SGHNT, CDR2 YYREEE (reference sequence). This CDR3 is 16 amino acids long. V gave up 0 bases and J gave up 2 bases; unmatched junction bases: 7.

The chain uses TRBV7-2 and TRBJ2-3; 8 bases line up with TRBD2. CDR3 length equals 16 residues. The V segment lost 1 base and the J segment 10 bases; nucleotides outside the gene matches: 13. CDR1 SGHTA and CDR2 FQGNSA come from the germline V gene. CDR3 amino acids: CASSLGPPGLGRSQYF. CDR3 sequence (DNA): TGTGCCAGCAGCTTAGGGCCCCCGGGACTAGGTCGTTCGCAGTATTTT.

This clone has ten or more counts. One junction end does not reproduce the germline sequence, and a read error may be involved. The rearrangement links TRBV4-2 to TRBJ2-1, with 12 bases identical to TRBD2. The CDR3 extends over 17 amino acids. Germline V gene lookup returns CDR1 LGHNA and CDR2 YNFKEQ. The CDR3 nucleotides read TGTGCCAGCAGCCAAGATAGGACTAGCGGGGTGTACAGTGAGCAGTTCTTC. Its protein is CASSQDRTSGVYSEQFF.